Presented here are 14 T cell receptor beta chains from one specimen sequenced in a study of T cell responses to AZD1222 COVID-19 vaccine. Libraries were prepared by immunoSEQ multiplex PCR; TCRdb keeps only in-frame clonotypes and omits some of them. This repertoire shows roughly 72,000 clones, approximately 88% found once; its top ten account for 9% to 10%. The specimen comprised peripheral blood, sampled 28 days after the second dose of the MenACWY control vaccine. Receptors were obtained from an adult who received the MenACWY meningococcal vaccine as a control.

This CDR3 is CATAGTGINEQFF. The CDR3 DNA reads as TGTGCCACCGCCGGGACAGGGATAAATGAGCAGTTCTTC. The V call is TRBV2, the J call TRBJ2-1; TRBD1 matches 9 bases. The V gene end was trimmed by 10 bases and the J gene end by 7 bases; junction bases not matched to a gene: 8. In germline, CDR1 is SNHLY, CDR2 FYNNEI. CDR3 length: 13 amino acids. The full variable domain, its missing parts supplied by reference TRBV2 and TRBJ2-1, is EPEVTQTPSHQVTQMGQEVILRCVPISNHLYFYWYRQILGQKVEFLVSFYNNEISEKSEIFDDQFSVERPDGSNFTLKIRSTKLEDSAMYFCATAGTGINEQFFGPGTRLTVL.

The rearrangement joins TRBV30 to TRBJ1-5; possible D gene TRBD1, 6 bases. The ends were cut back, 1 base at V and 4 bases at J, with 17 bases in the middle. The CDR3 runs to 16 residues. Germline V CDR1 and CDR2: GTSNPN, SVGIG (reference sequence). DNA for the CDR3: TGTGCCTGGAGTGAAGGAGCCGGGCAGGGGAATCAGCCCCAGCATTTT. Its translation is CAWSEGAGQGNQPQHF.

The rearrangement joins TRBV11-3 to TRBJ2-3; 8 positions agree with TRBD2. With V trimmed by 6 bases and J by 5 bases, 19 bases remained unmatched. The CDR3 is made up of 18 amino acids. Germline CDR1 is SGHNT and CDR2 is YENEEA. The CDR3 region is CASSSRGSGGGHEDTQYF. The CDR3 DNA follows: TGTGCCAGCAGTTCACGGGGAAGCGGGGGTGGGCATGAAGATACGCAGTATTTT.

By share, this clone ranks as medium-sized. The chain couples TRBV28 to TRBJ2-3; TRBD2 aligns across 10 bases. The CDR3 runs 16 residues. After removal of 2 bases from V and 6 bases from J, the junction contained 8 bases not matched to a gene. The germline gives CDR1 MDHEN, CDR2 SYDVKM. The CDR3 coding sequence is TGTGCCAGCAGTTTACCACTAGCGGGGTCGCCGGATACGCAGTATTTT. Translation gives CASSLPLAGSPDTQYF.

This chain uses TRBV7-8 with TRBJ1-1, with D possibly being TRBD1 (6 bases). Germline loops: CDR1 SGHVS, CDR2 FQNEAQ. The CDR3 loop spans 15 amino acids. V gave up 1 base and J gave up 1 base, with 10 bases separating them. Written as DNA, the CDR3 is TGTGCCAGCAGCTTAGAGGTCAGGGGGAACACTGAAGCTTTCTTT. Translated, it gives CASSLEVRGNTEAFF.

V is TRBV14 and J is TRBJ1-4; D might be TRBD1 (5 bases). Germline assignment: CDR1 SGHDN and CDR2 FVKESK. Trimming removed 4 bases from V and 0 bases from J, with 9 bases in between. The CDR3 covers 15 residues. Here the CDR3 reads CASSRQTATNEKLFF. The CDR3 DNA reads TGTGCCAGCAGCCGGCAGACAGCAACTAATGAAAAACTGTTTTTT.

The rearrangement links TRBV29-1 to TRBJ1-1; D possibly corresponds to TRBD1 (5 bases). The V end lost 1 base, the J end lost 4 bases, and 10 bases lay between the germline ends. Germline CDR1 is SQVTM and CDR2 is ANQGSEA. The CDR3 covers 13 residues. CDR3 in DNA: TGCAGCGTTGAAGTTCAGGGAGGCACTGAAGCTTTCTTT. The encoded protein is CSVEVQGGTEAFF.

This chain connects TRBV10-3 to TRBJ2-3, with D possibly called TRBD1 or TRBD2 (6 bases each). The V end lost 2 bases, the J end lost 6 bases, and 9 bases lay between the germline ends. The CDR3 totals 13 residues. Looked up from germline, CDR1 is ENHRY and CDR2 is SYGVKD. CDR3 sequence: CAISERGGDTQYF. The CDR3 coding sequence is TGTGCCATCAGTGAGAGAGGGGGGGATACGCAGTATTTT.

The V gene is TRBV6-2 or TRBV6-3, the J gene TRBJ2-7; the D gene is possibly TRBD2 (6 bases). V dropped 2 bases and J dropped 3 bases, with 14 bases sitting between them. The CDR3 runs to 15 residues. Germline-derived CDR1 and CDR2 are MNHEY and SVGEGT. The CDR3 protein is CASSYGRGLIYEQYF. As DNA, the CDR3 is TGTGCCAGCAGTTACGGTCGGGGACTTATCTACGAGCAGTACTTC.

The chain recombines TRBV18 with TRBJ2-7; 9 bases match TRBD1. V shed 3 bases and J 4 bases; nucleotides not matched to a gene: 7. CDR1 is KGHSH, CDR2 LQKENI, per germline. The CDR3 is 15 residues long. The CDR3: CASSPLRTGAYEQYF. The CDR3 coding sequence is TGTGCCAGCTCACCTCTACGGACAGGGGCGTACGAGCAGTACTTC.

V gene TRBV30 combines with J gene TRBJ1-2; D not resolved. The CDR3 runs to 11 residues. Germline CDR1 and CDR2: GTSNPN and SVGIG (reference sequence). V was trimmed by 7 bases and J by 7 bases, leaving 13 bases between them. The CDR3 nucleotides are TGTGCCTCCCAGGTCTTAATTGGCTACACCTTC. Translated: CASQVLIGYTF. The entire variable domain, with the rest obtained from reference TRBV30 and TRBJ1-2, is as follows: SQTIHQWPATLVQPVGSPLSLECTVEGTSNPNLYWYRQAAGRGLQLLFYSVGIGQISSEVPQNLSASRPQDRQFILSSKKLLLSDSGFYLCASQVLIGYTFGSGTRLTVV.

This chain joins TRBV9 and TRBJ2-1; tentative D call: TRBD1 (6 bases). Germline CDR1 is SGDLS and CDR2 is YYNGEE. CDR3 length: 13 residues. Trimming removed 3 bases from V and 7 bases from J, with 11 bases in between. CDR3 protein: CASSGTGSNEQFF. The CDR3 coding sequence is TGTGCCAGCAGCGGTACAGGGTCTAATGAGCAGTTCTTC. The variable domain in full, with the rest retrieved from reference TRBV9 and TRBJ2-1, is DSGVTQTPKHLITATGQRVTLRCSPRSGDLSVYWYQQSLDQGLQFLIQYYNGEERAKGNILERFSAQQFPDLHSELNLSSLELGDSALYFCASSGTGSNEQFFGPGTRLTVL.

The CDR3 nucleotides read TGTGCCAGCAGCCAAGATTTCCTAGCGGGGGGGCTAAAGACCCAGTACTTC. Protein: CASSQDFLAGGLKTQYF. The rearrangement links TRBV14 to TRBJ2-5; 12 bases fit TRBD2. The J segment lost 6 bases and the V segment lost 0 bases, leaving 8 bases of the junction unmatched. CDR1 and CDR2 (germline): SGHDN, FVKESK. The CDR3 has 17 residues. Combining the CDR3 with reference TRBV14 and TRBJ2-5 gives the whole variable domain EAGVTQFPSHSVIEKGQTVTLRCDPISGHDNLYWYRRVMGKEIKFLLHFVKESKQDESGMPNNRFLAERTGGTYSTLKVQPAELEDSGVYFCASSQDFLAGGLKTQYFGPGTRLLVL.

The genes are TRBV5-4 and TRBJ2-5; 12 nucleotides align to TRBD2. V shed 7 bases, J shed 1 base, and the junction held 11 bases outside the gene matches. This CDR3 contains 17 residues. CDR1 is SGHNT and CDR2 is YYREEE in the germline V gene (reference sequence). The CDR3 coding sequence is TGTGCCAGCCGAATGGGGCTAGCGGGGGGGCTCCAAGAGACCCAGTACTTC. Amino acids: CASRMGLAGGLQETQYF. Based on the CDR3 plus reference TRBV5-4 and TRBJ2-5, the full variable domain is ETGVTQSPTHLIKTRGQQVTLRCSSQSGHNTVSWYQQALGQGPQFIFQYYREEENGRGNFPPRFSGLQFPNYSSELNVNALELDDSALYLCASRMGLAGGLQETQYFGPGTRLLVL.